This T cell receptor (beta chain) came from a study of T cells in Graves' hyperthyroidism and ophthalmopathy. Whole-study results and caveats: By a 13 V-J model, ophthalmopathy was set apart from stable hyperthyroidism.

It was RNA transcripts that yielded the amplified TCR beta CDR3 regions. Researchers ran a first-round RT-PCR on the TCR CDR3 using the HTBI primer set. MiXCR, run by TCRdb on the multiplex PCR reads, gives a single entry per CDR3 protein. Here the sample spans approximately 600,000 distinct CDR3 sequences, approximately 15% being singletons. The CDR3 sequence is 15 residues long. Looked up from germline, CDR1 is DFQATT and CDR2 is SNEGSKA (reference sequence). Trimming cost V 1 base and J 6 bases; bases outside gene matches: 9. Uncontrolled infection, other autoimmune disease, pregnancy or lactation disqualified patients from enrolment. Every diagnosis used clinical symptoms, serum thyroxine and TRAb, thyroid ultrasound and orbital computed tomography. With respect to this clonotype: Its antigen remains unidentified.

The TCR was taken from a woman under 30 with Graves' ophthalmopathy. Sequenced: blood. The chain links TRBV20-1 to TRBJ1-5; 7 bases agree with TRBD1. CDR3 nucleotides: TGCAGTGCTAGAGGGACAGGCGGGACTCCTCAGCCCCAGCATTTT. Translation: CSARGTGGTPQPQHF.